A single sample gave rise to the 7 T cell receptor beta chains below, sequenced in a study of T cells after posttransplantation cyclophosphamide. Repertoires were generated with immunoSEQ multiplex PCR, while TCRdb's copy carries only in-frame clones and drops some. The repertoire yields tens of thousands of clones, none seen only once; the top ten contain around 3%. Material for sequencing was PBMCs. All receptors derive from a woman aged 60-75 years in good health, CMV-negative, and a related stem cell transplant donor.

This clone was counted many times. This chain joins TRBV19 and TRBJ1-2; the D gene is possibly TRBD1 (6 bases). This CDR3 contains 13 residues. CDR1 and CDR2 from the germline V gene are LNHDA and SQIVND (reference sequence). Trimming shortened V by 2 bases and J by 8 bases, and 12 bases separated the two germline ends. As DNA, the CDR3 is TGTGCCAGTAGTATATCGGCAGGGGAAGGCTACACCTTC. Translated: CASSISAGEGYTF.

There are many counts of this clone. The J gene is TRBJ1-5, the V gene TRBV6-5; D uncertain. CDR1 and CDR2 (germline): MNHEY, SVGAGI. This CDR3 is built from 13 residues. Trimming took off 6 bases at V and 6 bases at J, with 12 bases between the two ends. This CDR3 reads CASRPSWGQPQHF. The CDR3 region has the DNA TGTGCCAGCAGACCTAGCTGGGGTCAGCCCCAGCATTTT.

This clone was recorded many times. V gene TRBV6-2 or TRBV6-3 combines with J gene TRBJ1-5; 10 nucleotides align to TRBD1. CDR3 size: 15 residues. Germline CDR1 is MNHEY and CDR2 is SVGEGT. With V trimmed by 6 bases and J by 2 bases, 4 bases remained unmatched. DNA of the CDR3: TGTGCCAGCAGAAGCGACAGGGGGCGCAATCAGCCCCAGCATTTT. Amino acid sequence: CASRSDRGRNQPQHF.

This clone was recorded at least ten times. This chain joins TRBV6-2 or TRBV6-3 and TRBJ2-7; TRBD2 is a possible D gene (6 bases). Germline CDR1 MNHEY, CDR2 SVGEGT. The V end lost 5 bases, the J end lost 5 bases, and 19 bases lay between the germline ends. This CDR3 region has 15 residues. The DNA for the CDR3 is TGTGCCAGCAGTCGCCCCTCCGGGGGTCTCCACGAGCAGTACTTC. It yields the protein CASSRPSGGLHEQYF.

In this sample, this clone turned up many times. This chain uses TRBV19 with TRBJ1-5; D is uncertain. V was shortened by 3 bases and J by 0 bases, with 6 bases between the two germline ends. The CDR3 has 14 residues. CDR1 LNHDA and CDR2 SQIVND come from the germline V gene (reference sequence). The CDR3 loop is CASSIRHSNQPQHF. The CDR3 DNA is TGTGCCAGTAGTATCAGACATAGCAATCAGCCCCAGCATTTT. Supplemented by reference TRBV19 and TRBJ1-5, the full variable domain reads DGGITQSPKYLFRKEGQNVTLSCEQNLNHDAMYWYRQDPGQGLRLIYYSQIVNDFQKGDIAEGYSVSREKKESFPLTVTSAQKNPTAFYLCASSIRHSNQPQHFGDGTRLSIL.

This clone has a count of ten or more. J is TRBJ2-2 and V is TRBV15; D possibly corresponds to TRBD1 (6 bases). CDR1 is LNHNV and CDR2 is YYDKDF in the germline V gene (reference sequence). The CDR3 runs to 16 residues. V was pared by 3 bases and J by 4 bases, with 15 bases between. The CDR3 DNA is TGTGCCACCAGCAGCTCGTCGCAGGGGATCACCGGGGAGCTGTTTTTT. Translation gives CATSSSSQGITGELFF.

V and J are TRBV30 and TRBJ1-2; perhaps TRBD1 as D (6 bases). CDR3 length: 15 residues. The V gene lost 0 bases and the J gene lost 4 bases, with 15 bases spanning the gap. Germline V gene sequence: CDR1 GTSNPN, CDR2 SVGIG (reference sequence). The CDR3 DNA follows: TGTGCCTGGAGTGTACAGGGCAGTGGGATCTATGGCTACACCTTC. Protein: CAWSVQGSGIYGYTF.